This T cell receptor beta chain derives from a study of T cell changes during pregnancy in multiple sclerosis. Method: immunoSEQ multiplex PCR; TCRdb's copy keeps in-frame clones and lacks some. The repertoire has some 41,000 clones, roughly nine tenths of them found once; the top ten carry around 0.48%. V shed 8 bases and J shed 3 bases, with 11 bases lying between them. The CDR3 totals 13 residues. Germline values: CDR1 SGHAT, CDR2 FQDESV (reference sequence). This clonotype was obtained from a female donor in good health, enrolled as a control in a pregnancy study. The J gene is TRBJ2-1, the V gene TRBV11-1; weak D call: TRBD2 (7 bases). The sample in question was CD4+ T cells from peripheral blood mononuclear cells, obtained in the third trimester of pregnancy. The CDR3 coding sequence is TGTGCCAGCGGGGGGGACAACTACAATGAGCAGTTCTTC. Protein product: CASGGDNYNEQFF. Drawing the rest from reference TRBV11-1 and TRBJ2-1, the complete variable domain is EAEVAQSPRYKITEKSQAVAFWCDPISGHATLYWYRQILGQGPELLVQFQDESVVDDSQLPKDRFSAERLKGVDSTLKIQPAELGDSAMYLCASGGDNYNEQFFGPGTRLTVL.